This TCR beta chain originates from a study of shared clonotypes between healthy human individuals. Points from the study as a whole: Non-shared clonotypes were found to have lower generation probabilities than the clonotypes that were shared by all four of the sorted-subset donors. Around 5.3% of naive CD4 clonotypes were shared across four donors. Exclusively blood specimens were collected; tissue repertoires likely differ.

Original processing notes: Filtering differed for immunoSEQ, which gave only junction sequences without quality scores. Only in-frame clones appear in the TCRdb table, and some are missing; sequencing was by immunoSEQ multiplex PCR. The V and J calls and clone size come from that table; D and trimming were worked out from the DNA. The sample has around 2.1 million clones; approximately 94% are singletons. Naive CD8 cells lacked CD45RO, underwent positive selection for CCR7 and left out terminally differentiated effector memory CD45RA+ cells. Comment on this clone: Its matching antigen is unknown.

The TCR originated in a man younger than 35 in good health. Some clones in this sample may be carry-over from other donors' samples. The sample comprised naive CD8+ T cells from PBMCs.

This CDR3 is CASSPGASGTDTQYF. Here the CDR3 DNA reads TGTGCCAGCAGCCCGGGGGCTAGCGGGACAGATACGCAGTATTTT. The chain carries TRBV7-8 and TRBJ2-3; TRBD2 matches 8 bases. Germline CDR1 SGHVS, CDR2 FQNEAQ. The V and J ends lost 5 bases and 3 bases, in that order; junction bases with no gene match: 7. This CDR3 comprises 15 residues. Full variable domain (outside the CDR3, taken from reference TRBV7-8 and TRBJ2-3): GAGVSQSPRYKVAKRGQDVALRCDPISGHVSLFWYQQALGQGPEFLTYFQNEAQLDKSGLPSDRFFAERPEGSVSTLKIQRTQQEDSAVYLCASSPGASGTDTQYFGPGTRLTVL.